These 7 T cell receptor beta chains originate from one sample sequenced in a study of shared clonotypes between healthy human individuals (dated by TCRdb to the early 2020s). Library generation was performed with the immunoSEQ multiplex PCR assay. Sourced from immuneACCESS, this table was stored by TCRdb with only in-frame sequences that have V and J called. A share of the clones is absent; for the studies checked, an unresolved V gene accounts for under half, and the remainder has no known explanation. In this sample the table shows millions of clones, about 93% of which occur a single time. The ten largest clones take up about 1.8% of the sample. CD8 naive samples were CD45RO-negative cells positively selected for CCR7, giving a CD45RA+CCR7+ population that excluded TemRA cells. Sequencing was carried out using naive CD8+ T cells from PBMCs. Interpreted using the paper, the cell subset or site label stands for: CD45RA+CCR7+. These receptors all come from a man between 18 and 29 years old in good health. Some clones in this sample may be carry-over from other donors' samples.

V gene TRBV7-9 combines with J gene TRBJ2-7, with no clear D. This CDR3 is built from 13 residues. Germline V CDR1 and CDR2: SEHNR, FQNEAQ (reference sequence). V was cut by 3 bases and J by 3 bases, with 9 bases left in between. The CDR3 DNA sequence: TGTGCCAGCAGCTTCCCTACGGACTACGAGCAGTACTTC. The encoded protein is CASSFPTDYEQYF.

The chain links TRBV29-1 to TRBJ2-7, with 8 bases aligning to TRBD1. V gave up 6 bases and J gave up 4 bases; unmatched junction bases: 8. This CDR3 is built from 13 residues. The germline V gene has CDR1 SQVTM and CDR2 ANQGSEA. This chain's CDR3 is CSVETGEGYEQYF. CDR3 DNA: TGCAGCGTAGAGACAGGGGAAGGGTACGAGCAGTACTTC.

V gene TRBV14 combines with J gene TRBJ2-3, with D possibly TRBD2 on 5 matching bases. CDR1 SGHDN and CDR2 FVKESK come from the germline V gene. Deletions cut 3 bases from V and 2 bases from J, with 12 bases between. The CDR3 spans 15 residues. Here the CDR3 reads CASSHYRGDTDTQYF. The CDR3 DNA follows: TGTGCCAGCAGCCACTACCGGGGAGACACAGATACGCAGTATTTT.

The chain employs TRBV19 and TRBJ1-1, with 11 bases aligning to TRBD1. The CDR3 has 16 amino acids. The trim removed 8 bases at V and 2 bases at J, leaving 10 bases unmatched. Germline-derived CDR1 and CDR2 are LNHDA and SQIVND (reference sequence). CDR3 DNA: TGTGCCAGTCGCCGGGGACAGGGGGGTTCCAACACTGAAGCTTTCTTT. Translation gives CASRRGQGGSNTEAFF. The whole variable domain, remainder taken from reference TRBV19 and TRBJ1-1, is DGGITQSPKYLFRKEGQNVTLSCEQNLNHDAMYWYRQDPGQGLRLIYYSQIVNDFQKGDIAEGYSVSREKKESFPLTVTSAQKNPTAFYLCASRRGQGGSNTEAFFGQGTRLTVV.

V gene TRBV27 combines with J gene TRBJ2-1; D is uncertain. Per germline, CDR1 MNHEY and CDR2 SMNVEV (reference sequence). This CDR3 is built from 11 residues. Trimming took off 3 bases at V and 8 bases at J, with 5 bases between the two ends. In nucleotides, the CDR3 is TGTGCCAGCAGTTTGTACGATGAGCAGTTCTTC. The encoded protein is CASSLYDEQFF.

This chain joins TRBV5-1 and TRBJ2-1; 13 bases agree with TRBD2. After removal of 0 bases from V and 9 bases from J, the junction contained 3 bases not matched to a gene. Germline-derived CDR1 and CDR2 are SGHRS and YFSETQ. The CDR3 consists of 15 residues. The CDR3 DNA reads TGCGCCAGCAGCTTGGACGGACTAGCGGGAGTTGAGCAGTTCTTC. Its translation: CASSLDGLAGVEQFF.

J is TRBJ2-7 and V is TRBV13; 7 positions agree with TRBD1. With V trimmed by 1 base and J by 4 bases, 7 bases remained unmatched. The CDR3 runs to 15 residues. Germline V gene data show CDR1 as PRHDT and CDR2 as FYEKMQ (reference sequence). The CDR3 here is CASSLAGTEFYEQYF. The CDR3 region has the DNA TGTGCCAGCAGCTTAGCCGGGACAGAGTTTTACGAGCAGTACTTC. Based on the CDR3 plus reference TRBV13 and TRBJ2-7, the full variable domain is AAGVIQSPRHLIKEKRETATLKCYPIPRHDTVYWYQQGPGQDPQFLISFYEKMQSDKGSIPDRFSAQQFSDYHSELNMSSLELGDSALYFCASSLAGTEFYEQYFGPGTRLTVT.